Below, one T cell receptor beta chain is given with its context. This clonotype was seen at least ten times. The antigen this receptor binds is unknown. Base qualities are missing; no much larger clone stands one base away. This specimen comes from a study of T cell repertoires in cytomegalovirus infection (dated by TCRdb to about 2019). Turning to the overall study: Donor HLA type was relevant to the analysis, because carriage of CMV infection together with the matching HLA type was indicated by public TCR beta signatures. What the work shows at the level of the full study, not this receptor alone: In both this cohort and an independent cohort of under 450 donors, the cumulative frequency of public TCR beta family members distinguished carriers of CMV infection plus the relevant HLA type. In the ex vivo response, HLA-C-restricted CMV-specific TCR beta clonotypes were dominant, and in two of eight donors the single most frequent clonotype came from this HLA-C-restricted group.

The CDR3 measures 18 amino acids from cysteine to phenylalanine. The DNA shown is the 54-base CDR3, in frame from base 1. CDR1 and CDR2 (SGHRS, YFSETQ) derive from the germline V gene. The V end gives up 0 bases and the J end 0 bases, leaving 11 bases in the junction not matched to a gene. Sequenced using an Illumina HiSeq 1500. Using fastp trimming at Q25 and MiXCR clonotype assembly, TCRdb reanalyzed the public sequencing data and kept in-frame beta chains. Rows with a matching CDR3 protein are joined into one entry that keeps the most common DNA and genes. The sample yields about 240,000 distinct CDR3 sequences; 9% to 15% were counted once. The ten largest clones represent about 1.5% of the sample.

Sequenced: PBMCs. The receptor chain draws on TRBV5-1 and TRBJ2-7; TRBD1 matches 8 bases in the middle. This clonotype was obtained from a human donor in good health (CMV status not recorded). Some clones in this sample may be carry-over from other donors' samples. CDR3 reads: CASSLAEAGGPRSYEQYF. The DNA sequence reads TGCGCCAGCAGCTTGGCCGAGGCAGGGGGCCCCCGCTCCTACGAGCAGTACTTC.